The 8 T cell receptor beta chains below come from one sample, sequenced in a study of T-cell memory formation after mild COVID-19 (dated by TCRdb to about 2021). Receptors were amplified or captured by 5' RACE. Sequencing was performed on an Illumina NovaSeq 6000. Through fastp at Q25 and MiXCR, TCRdb rebuilt clones from the public reads, retaining in-frame beta chains. Identical CDR3 proteins give one entry, which carries the most common genes and DNA. This sample lists 350,000 or so distinct CDR3 sequences; 20% to 25% were detected once. Under 15% of the sample is in the top ten clones. The sequenced material came from PBMCs or a T cell subset sorted from them (not recorded which). Source of these receptors: an adult woman who had mild COVID-19 (a few samples of this study predate the infection). The sample titles of this study are shuffled in the database, so cell type and time point are left out; the donor was told from shared clones.

The chain employs TRBV6-5 and TRBJ1-2; weak D call: TRBD1 (6 bases). The germline CDR1 and CDR2 sequences are MNHEY and SVGAGI. V was pared by 4 bases and J by 3 bases, with 15 bases between. This CDR3 has 15 residues. DNA of the CDR3: TGTGCCAGCAGTTTCTCAGGGGCGCTTCACTATGGCTACACCTTC. Residues: CASSFSGALHYGYTF.

The chain couples TRBV20-1 to TRBJ2-1; tentatively, D is TRBD2 (6 bases). V gave up 3 bases and J gave up 6 bases, with 15 bases separating them. The CDR3 loop spans 14 amino acids. CDR1 is DFQATT and CDR2 is SNEGSKA in the germline V gene (reference sequence). CDR3 coding DNA: TGCAGTGCTAGGGAGGGGAGTAAGGGCAATGAGCAGTTCTTC. Translating it yields CSAREGSKGNEQFF.

This clonotype was seen only a few times. This chain links TRBV25-1 with TRBJ2-5; a possible D gene is TRBD2 (6 bases). V was shortened by 8 bases and J by 0 bases, with 13 bases between the two germline ends. The germline gives CDR1 MGHDK, CDR2 SYGVNS. This CDR3 comprises 14 residues. CDR3 in DNA: TGTGCCAGCGGTTCTAGCGCCAACCAAGAGACCCAGTACTTC. It specifies CASGSSANQETQYF.

This clonotype came up a few times. The rearrangement joins TRBV6-6 to TRBJ2-3; 14 bases agree with TRBD2. CDR3 size: 17 residues. Germline CDR1 and CDR2: MNHNY and SVGAGI (reference sequence). Trimming removed 6 bases from V and 0 bases from J; junction bases left unmatched: 5. CDR3: CASRGLAGVVSTDTQYF. DNA of the CDR3: TGTGCCAGCAGGGGACTAGCGGGAGTCGTAAGCACAGATACGCAGTATTTT.

This chain links TRBV25-1 with TRBJ2-2, with D perhaps assigned TRBD1 or TRBD2 (5 bases each). This CDR3 has 17 residues. Germline assignment: CDR1 MGHDK and CDR2 SYGVNS. Trimming stripped 4 bases from V and 0 bases from J, with 15 bases between. CDR3 coding DNA: TGTGCCAGCAGTGGGGGGTGGGGACGGACGAACACCGGGGAGCTGTTTTTT. Its protein product is CASSGGWGRTNTGELFF.

This chain links TRBV6-1 with TRBJ2-1; D is ambiguous. Germline V gives CDR1 MNHNS, CDR2 SASEGT. This CDR3 is 13 amino acids long. Trimming pared 7 bases from V and 0 bases from J, leaving 7 bases between. The CDR3 DNA follows: TGTGCCAGCATGGTCTTCTCCTACAATGAGCAGTTCTTC. Its translation is CASMVFSYNEQFF.

The chain combines TRBV20-1 with TRBJ2-5; D is tentatively TRBD1 or TRBD2 (5 bases each). CDR3 length equals 15 residues. Trimming removed 8 bases from V and 0 bases from J, with 19 bases in between. Germline V gives CDR1 DFQATT, CDR2 SNEGSKA (reference sequence). CDR3 in DNA: TGCAGTAAGACCTCAGGGACCTCGAACCAAGAGACCCAGTACTTC. This encodes CSKTSGTSNQETQYF.

This clonotype was seen more than once but under ten times. V is TRBV25-1 and J is TRBJ1-5; D is ambiguous. Germline values: CDR1 MGHDK, CDR2 SYGVNS. CDR3 length equals 13 residues. The germline V and J ends were trimmed by 0 bases and 4 bases, with 4 bases remaining between them. This chain's CDR3 is CASSEYGNQPQHF. CDR3 nucleotides: TGTGCCAGCAGTGAATATGGGAATCAGCCCCAGCATTTT.